This TCR beta chain stems from a study of Ad26.COV2.S vaccination and SARS-CoV-2 variants. The study's findings and limits: Spike-specific TCR breadth in vaccine recipients exceeded that seen in placebo recipients.

Germline V gives CDR1 SGDLS, CDR2 YYNGEE. The V gene lost 0 bases and the J gene lost 5 bases, with 12 bases spanning the gap. CDR3 size: 15 residues. Libraries were prepared by immunoSEQ multiplex PCR; TCRdb keeps only in-frame clonotypes and omits some of them. The profile shows about 350,000 clones, 92% of them singletons. Concerning this clone itself: Its antigen is currently unknown.

This sample comprised peripheral blood, obtained after recovery from COVID-19. This TCR was recovered from a human donor who had recovered from COVID-19. V and J are TRBV9 and TRBJ2-1; D is possibly TRBD1 or TRBD2 (5 bases each). CDR3 bases: TGTGCCAGCAGCGTAGGTTCGGGGCGGAACAATGAGCAGTTCTTC. It is translated as CASSVGSGRNNEQFF.